This T cell receptor (beta chain) was recorded in a study of T cell responses to AZD1222 COVID-19 vaccine. The overall study: Second doses that came at about 4 or about 12 weeks were put together.

General study points: The breadth and depth of Spike-specific TCRs increased once two AZD1222 doses had been given. Only six people who got AZD1222 tested seropositive at baseline. The CD4 TCRs associated with vaccination extended across spike and predominated at 160-218 and 743-854.

Comment on this clone: What it recognizes is unknown.

The CDR3 is made up of 15 amino acids. Trimming shortened V by 4 bases and J by 6 bases, and 17 bases separated the two germline ends. The germline V gene has CDR1 SGHNT and CDR2 YYREEE (reference sequence). Assay: immunoSEQ multiplex PCR; the TCRdb copy retains only in-frame clones and omits some. The sample records about 100,000 clones, around nine tenths being singletons. This chain connects TRBV5-4 to TRBJ2-4; D is unresolved. The sequencing here drew on peripheral blood, taken on day 0 of AZD1222 vaccination. The TCR was taken from an adult in good health. The DNA of the CDR3 is TGTGCCAGCAGCCCCTCCCAAGGCACCCCAAACATTCAGTACTTC. Its translation: CASSPSQGTPNIQYF.